The 13 T cell receptor beta chains given below trace back to one sample, sequenced in a study of OX40 agonist ivuxolimab in advanced cancers. The library came from the immunoSEQ multiplex PCR assay. The table was pulled from immuneACCESS by TCRdb, which kept in-frame rearrangements only. Such tables lose some clones; where checked, under half of the loss comes from unresolved V genes, and the rest has no known cause. For this sample there are some 34,000 clones; more than 75% appear just once. The top ten hold 12% of the sample. The source material was CD4+ or CD8+ T cells sorted from blood, sampled in a trial of the OX40 agonist ivuxolimab. The receptors shown here come from an adult with an advanced solid tumor such as melanoma, head and neck, liver or kidney cancer.

This clone was counted a few times. The rearrangement links TRBV7-2 to TRBJ2-5; 8 bases match TRBD2. The V gene's germline CDR1 is SGHTA and CDR2 FQGNSA. The CDR3 spans 17 residues. Trimming took 1 base from V and 5 from J; bases not matched to a gene: 12. In DNA, the CDR3 is TGTGCCAGCAGCTTAGTGGCTAGCGGGCACTTTTTTGAGACCCAGTACTTC. Translated: CASSLVASGHFFETQYF.

The rearrangement links TRBV29-1 to TRBJ2-3, with 11 bases lining up with TRBD2. The CDR3 runs to 14 residues. CDR1 is SQVTM, CDR2 ANQGSEA, per germline. With 6 bases clipped from V and 3 bases from J, the junction kept 5 bases outside the gene matches. Here the CDR3 reads CSVGLAGGTDTQYF. The DNA for the CDR3 is TGCAGCGTCGGACTAGCGGGTGGGACAGATACGCAGTATTTT.

This chain connects TRBV29-1 to TRBJ2-2; D is possibly TRBD1 or TRBD2 (5 bases each). The CDR3 totals 16 residues. Germline CDR1 reads SQVTM; CDR2 reads ANQGSEA. V lost 0 bases and J 7 bases, leaving 18 bases between the germline ends. The CDR3 reads CSVEDLRGPEGGELFF. The CDR3 DNA reads TGCAGCGTTGAAGATCTCCGGGGCCCCGAGGGCGGGGAGCTGTTTTTT.

The chain has TRBV7-9 and TRBJ2-7, with a tentative D call TRBD2 (6 bases). Germline CDR1 and CDR2: SEHNR and FQNEAQ (reference sequence). Trimming stripped 4 bases from V and 0 bases from J, with 7 bases between. The CDR3 has 13 residues. The CDR3 sequence is CASSSGVSYEQYF. CDR3 DNA sequence: TGTGCCAGCAGCTCGGGGGTCTCCTACGAGCAGTACTTC.

V gene TRBV21-1 combines with J gene TRBJ2-3; the table's D call TRBD2 went unverified against the DNA. TRBV21-1 is an annotated pseudogene. This CDR3 is 13 amino acids long. CDR3 loop: CASSKRVSDTQYF. Here the CDR3 DNA reads TGTGCTAGCAGCAAACGGGTTTCGGATACGCAGTATTTT.

As DNA, the CDR3 is TGTGCCAGCAGTGAATATATCAATGAGCAGTTCTTC. It specifies CASSEYINEQFF. The chain recombines TRBV25-1 with TRBJ2-1; D uncertain. The CDR3 length is 12 residues. Germline lookup yields CDR1 MGHDK and CDR2 SYGVNS. V lost 0 bases to trimming and J lost 6 bases, with 3 bases between them.

The chain has TRBV6-1 and TRBJ1-1; D unresolved. V was cut by 8 bases and J by 0 bases, with 7 bases left in between. This CDR3 is built from 12 residues. Germline loops: CDR1 MNHNS, CDR2 SASEGT. As DNA, the CDR3 is TGTGCCAGCTCCCGGCTGAACACTGAAGCTTTCTTT. Protein sequence: CASSRLNTEAFF.

This clone appeared a few times. The gene calls are TRBV5-1 and TRBJ1-1, with a tentative D call TRBD1 (5 bases). CDR1 and CDR2 (germline): SGHRS, YFSETQ. V lost 4 bases to trimming and J lost 5 bases, with 18 bases between them. The CDR3 loop spans 15 amino acids. The CDR3 sequence: CASSPGMGGTTEAFF. The CDR3 DNA sequence: TGCGCCAGCAGCCCGGGAATGGGCGGGACGACTGAAGCTTTCTTT.

This clone has a single count. The chain has TRBV10-2 and TRBJ2-1; 7 positions agree with TRBD2. This CDR3 is built from 14 residues. Germline values: CDR1 WSHSY, CDR2 SAAADI. The J segment lost 3 bases and the V segment lost 7 bases, leaving 6 bases of the junction unmatched. The CDR3 protein is CASNSGFDYNEQFF. CDR3 DNA: TGCGCCAGCAATAGCGGGTTCGACTACAATGAGCAGTTCTTC.

The chain carries TRBV13 and TRBJ2-3, with no clear D. The CDR3 contains 16 residues. CDR1 is PRHDT and CDR2 is FYEKMQ in the germline V gene (reference sequence). V shed 4 bases and J shed 0 bases, with 14 bases lying between them. The CDR3 DNA sequence: TGTGCCAGCAGCTCAAGAAAAGAGGCTAGCACAGATACGCAGTATTTT. Its protein product is CASSSRKEASTDTQYF.

V is TRBV9 and J is TRBJ2-2, with TRBD1 identical over 8 bases. J gave up 7 bases and V 0 bases, and 5 bases lay outside the gene matches. The CDR3 runs to 15 residues. Germline V gene sequence: CDR1 SGDLS, CDR2 YYNGEE. The CDR3 nucleotides are TGTGCCAGCAGCGTAGCAGGGGGCGCGAACGGGGAGCTGTTTTTT. Translation: CASSVAGGANGELFF.

The chain is built from TRBV4-3 and TRBJ2-1; no definite D call. The CDR3 length is 14 residues. Trimming shortened V by 1 base and J by 6 bases, and 10 bases separated the two germline ends. Germline values: CDR1 LGHNA, CDR2 YSLEER. The CDR3 sequence: CASSQALQTNEQFF. CDR3 coding DNA: TGCGCCAGCAGCCAAGCTCTCCAGACCAATGAGCAGTTCTTC.

V gene TRBV9 combines with J gene TRBJ2-3; 8 bases map to TRBD2. Germline loops: CDR1 SGDLS, CDR2 YYNGEE. This CDR3 has 15 residues. The trim removed 4 bases at V and 0 bases at J, leaving 4 bases unmatched. The CDR3 DNA is TGTGCCAGCAGCACCGAGCGGGGGAGCACAGATACGCAGTATTTT. Its translation: CASSTERGSTDTQYF.